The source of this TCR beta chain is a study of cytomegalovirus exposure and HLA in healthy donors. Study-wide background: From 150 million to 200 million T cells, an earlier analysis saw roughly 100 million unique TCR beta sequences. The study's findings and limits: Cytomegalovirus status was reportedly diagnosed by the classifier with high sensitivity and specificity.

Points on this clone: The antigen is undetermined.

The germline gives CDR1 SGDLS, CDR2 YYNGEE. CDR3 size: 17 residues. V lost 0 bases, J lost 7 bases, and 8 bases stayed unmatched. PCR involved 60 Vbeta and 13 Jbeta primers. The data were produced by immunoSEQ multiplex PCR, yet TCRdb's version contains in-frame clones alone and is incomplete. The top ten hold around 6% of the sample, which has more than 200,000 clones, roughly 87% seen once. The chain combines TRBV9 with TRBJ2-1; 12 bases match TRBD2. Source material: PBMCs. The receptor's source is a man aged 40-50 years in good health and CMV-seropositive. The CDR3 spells CASSVAASGRAQNEQFF. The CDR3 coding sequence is TGTGCCAGCAGCGTAGCTGCTAGCGGGAGGGCCCAGAATGAGCAGTTCTTC.